Included here is one T cell receptor (beta chain) sequence, with context. Its antigen is as yet unknown. This specimen comes from a study of T cell responses to AZD1222 COVID-19 vaccine. V was shortened by 5 bases and J by 4 bases, with 15 bases between the two germline ends. Per the germline V gene, CDR1 is GTSNPN and CDR2 is SVGIG (reference sequence). This CDR3 is built from 14 residues. Whole-study results and caveats: Vaccination with two AZD1222 doses was followed by a rise in Spike-specific TCR breadth and depth. CD4 TCRs associated with vaccination spanned spike, dominating at 160-218 and 743-854. The sample set comprised mostly white British donors with more females, and clonal diversity was possibly underestimated.

Measured with immunoSEQ multiplex PCR; TCRdb has only the in-frame clones, and not every one. The sample holds some 190,000 clones; 80% to 95% are singletons and the top ten take about 2.1%. The V and J genes are TRBV30 and TRBJ1-5; D ambiguous. This TCR was recovered from an adult who received the AZD1222 COVID-19 vaccine. Sequences were derived from peripheral blood, sampled 28 days after the second AZD1222 dose. CDR3 in amino acids: CAWGFLGANQPQHF. The CDR3 DNA is TGTGCCTGGGGGTTTTTGGGTGCTAATCAGCCCCAGCATTTT.